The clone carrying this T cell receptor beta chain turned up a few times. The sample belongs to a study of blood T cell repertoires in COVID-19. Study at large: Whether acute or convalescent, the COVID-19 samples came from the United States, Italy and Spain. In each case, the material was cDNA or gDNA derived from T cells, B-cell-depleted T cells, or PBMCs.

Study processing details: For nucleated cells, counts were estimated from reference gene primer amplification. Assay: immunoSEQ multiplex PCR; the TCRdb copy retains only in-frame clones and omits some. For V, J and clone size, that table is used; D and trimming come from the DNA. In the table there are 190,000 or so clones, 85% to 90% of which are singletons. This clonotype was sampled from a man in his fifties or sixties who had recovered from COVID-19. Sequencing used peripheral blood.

CDR3 region: CATSDLFADYGYTF. CDR3 in DNA: TGTGCCACCAGTGATTTGTTCGCAGACTATGGCTACACCTTC. V gene TRBV24-1 combines with J gene TRBJ1-2; D is unclear. The V and J ends lost 0 bases and 3 bases respectively, with 7 bases between them. CDR3 length equals 14 residues. Germline loops: CDR1 KGHDR, CDR2 SFDVKD.